One and the same sample provided the 17 T cell receptor beta chains below, sequenced in a study of OX40 agonist ivuxolimab in advanced cancers. Libraries were constructed by the immunoSEQ multiplex PCR assay. TCRdb's version of the immuneACCESS table is confined to in-frame rearrangements and falls short of the full clone set. An unresolved V gene accounts for under half of the shortfall where checked; the remainder is of unknown origin. The table for this sample lists about 110,000 clones; more than 85% of them were counted only once. The top ten hold over 0.6% of the sample. The source material was CD4+ or CD8+ T cells sorted from blood, sampled in a trial of the OX40 agonist ivuxolimab. These receptors came from an adult with an advanced solid tumor such as melanoma, head and neck, liver or kidney cancer.

This chain uses TRBV19 with TRBJ1-1; 9 bases line up with TRBD1. The germline gives CDR1 LNHDA, CDR2 SQIVND (reference sequence). V was clipped by 0 bases and J by 6 bases; unmatched bases: 14. This CDR3 has 18 amino acids. The CDR3: CASSIEAGPGQGFAEAFF. As DNA, the CDR3 is TGTGCCAGTAGTATAGAGGCCGGCCCGGGACAGGGTTTCGCTGAAGCTTTCTTT.

The J gene is TRBJ2-3, the V gene TRBV6-1; D is unclear. Germline CDR1 and CDR2: MNHNS and SASEGT. The V gene lost 8 bases and the J gene lost 3 bases, with 9 bases spanning the gap. This CDR3 is built from 12 residues. As DNA, the CDR3 is TGTGCCAGCGGCTTAGTGACAGATACGCAGTATTTT. This gives the protein CASGLVTDTQYF.

The V call is TRBV7-3, the J call TRBJ2-3; TRBD2 matches 12 bases. This CDR3 spans 16 amino acids. V gave up 5 bases and J gave up 6 bases; unmatched junction bases: 9. Germline V lookup: CDR1 SGHTA, CDR2 FQGTGA. The CDR3 DNA is TGTGCCAGCAGCCCCCAACTAGCGGGAGGTTCGGATACGCAGTATTTT. Its protein is CASSPQLAGGSDTQYF.

CDR3 region: CAWSGGGRQPDSYEQYF. The CDR3 DNA is TGTGCCTGGAGTGGGGGGGGGCGGCAGCCCGACTCCTACGAGCAGTACTTC. This rearrangement joins TRBV30 to TRBJ2-7, with D perhaps TRBD2 (7 bases). The germline V gene has CDR1 GTSNPN and CDR2 SVGIG (reference sequence). The CDR3 runs 17 residues. V lost 1 base, J lost 0 bases, and 19 bases lay in between.

The rearrangement uses TRBV18 and TRBJ1-4; D remains unclear. Trimming removed 3 bases at V and 5 bases at J, with 19 bases between. The CDR3 runs 17 residues. CDR1 is KGHSH, CDR2 LQKENI, per germline. CDR3 nucleotide sequence: TGTGCCAGCTCACCCCGCGCGTCGGCGAGAGGGAATGAAAAACTGTTTTTT. Its protein is CASSPRASARGNEKLFF.

The J gene is TRBJ2-7, the V gene TRBV5-1; D remains unclear. The CDR3 sequence is 13 residues long. V was clipped by 2 bases and J by 5 bases, with 11 bases between them. Germline V CDR1 and CDR2: SGHRS, YFSETQ. CDR3 sequence reads: CASSFSLQHEQYF. CDR3 DNA sequence: TGCGCCAGCAGCTTTAGCTTGCAACACGAGCAGTACTTC.

The chain uses TRBV6-1 and TRBJ2-3, with 14 bases that match TRBD2. V lost 3 bases to trimming and J lost 8 bases; unmatched junction nucleotides: 4. The CDR3 totals 15 residues. Germline lookup yields CDR1 MNHNS and CDR2 SASEGT. The CDR3 protein is CASSDWTSGRSTQYF. CDR3 bases: TGTGCCAGCAGTGACTGGACTAGCGGGAGGAGTACGCAGTATTTT.

V and J are TRBV5-4 and TRBJ2-3; 9 positions agree with TRBD2. Trimming at V came to 0 bases and at J to 1 base, leaving 6 bases not matched to a gene. Germline CDR1 and CDR2: SGHNT and YYREEE (reference sequence). The CDR3 contains 17 residues. The CDR3 sequence: CASSLALAGRGTDTQYF. The DNA for the CDR3 is TGTGCCAGCAGCTTGGCTCTAGCGGGGAGAGGCACAGATACGCAGTATTTT. Full variable domain (rest looked up from reference TRBV5-4 and TRBJ2-3): ETGVTQSPTHLIKTRGQQVTLRCSSQSGHNTVSWYQQALGQGPQFIFQYYREEENGRGNFPPRFSGLQFPNYSSELNVNALELDDSALYLCASSLALAGRGTDTQYFGPGTRLTVL.

This sequence joins TRBV7-3 and TRBJ2-5, with 8 nucleotides matching TRBD1. CDR1 is SGHTA, CDR2 FQGTGA, per germline. Trimming removed 0 bases from V and 7 bases from J; junction bases left unmatched: 16. This CDR3 comprises 18 residues. In DNA, the CDR3 is TGTGCCAGCAGCTTAACCCCCCCCGGGACAGGACATTCGTGGACCCAGTACTTC. Its protein product is CASSLTPPGTGHSWTQYF. The full variable domain, rest sourced from reference TRBV7-3 and TRBJ2-5, is GAGVSQTPSNKVTEKGKYVELRCDPISGHTALYWYRQSLGQGPEFLIYFQGTGAADDSGLPNDRFFAVRPEGSVSTLKIQRTERGDSAVYLCASSLTPPGTGHSWTQYFGPGTRLLVL.

This clone was picked up one time. V gene TRBV2 combines with J gene TRBJ1-1; a weak D match, TRBD1 (6 bases). Germline V gene data show CDR1 as SNHLY and CDR2 as FYNNEI. This CDR3 spans 11 amino acids. With 5 bases removed from V and 8 bases from J, the gap between germline ends came to 9 bases. The CDR3 here is CASSIDREAFF. Here the CDR3 DNA reads TGTGCCAGCAGTATAGACAGGGAAGCTTTCTTT.

V gene TRBV10-3 combines with J gene TRBJ1-6; the match to TRBD1 covers 7 bases. J was trimmed by 10 bases and V by 1 base; bases with no gene match: 10. Germline V gives CDR1 ENHRY, CDR2 SYGVKD. CDR3 length equals 16 residues. CDR3 protein: CAISEFTGDLGSPLHF. CDR3 coding DNA: TGTGCCATCAGTGAGTTTACAGGGGATCTAGGATCACCCCTCCACTTT.

The chain uses TRBV7-6 and TRBJ2-1; D is uncertain. The CDR3 loop spans 13 amino acids. V lost 6 bases and J lost 2, with 8 bases in between. The germline V gene has CDR1 SGHVS and CDR2 FNYEAQ. In DNA form, the CDR3 reads TGTGCCAGCAGACAAACAGCCTACAATGAGCAGTTCTTC. Translating it yields CASRQTAYNEQFF.

The chain is built from TRBV10-3 and TRBJ2-7; D is perhaps TRBD2 (6 bases). The CDR3 has 16 residues. The germline V and J ends were trimmed by 0 bases and 0 bases, with 12 bases remaining between them. Looked up from germline, CDR1 is ENHRY and CDR2 is SYGVKD. CDR3 in DNA: TGTGCCATCAGTGAGTCCGGCGGGATAGGCTCCTACGAGCAGTACTTC. It specifies CAISESGGIGSYEQYF.

This rearrangement joins TRBV10-3 to TRBJ1-2; D unclear. Germline V gene sequence: CDR1 ENHRY, CDR2 SYGVKD. CDR3 length: 12 residues. V was trimmed by 2 bases and J by 6 bases, leaving 7 bases between them. Written as DNA, the CDR3 is TGTGCCATCAGTGAGGTGGGTGATGGCTACACCTTC. This codes for CAISEVGDGYTF.

This clone was detected only once. The chain links TRBV7-3 to TRBJ2-6, with 10 bases matching TRBD2. The CDR3 contains 18 residues. Trimming cost V 4 bases and J 3 bases; bases outside gene matches: 9. Germline CDR1 is SGHTA and CDR2 is FQGTGA. Here the CDR3 DNA reads TGTGCCAGCAGCTCTTCTAGACTAGCGGGCCTTGGGGCCAACGTCCTGACTTTC. Residues: CASSSSRLAGLGANVLTF. The variable domain in full, with the rest retrieved from reference TRBV7-3 and TRBJ2-6, is GAGVSQTPSNKVTEKGKYVELRCDPISGHTALYWYRQSLGQGPEFLIYFQGTGAADDSGLPNDRFFAVRPEGSVSTLKIQRTERGDSAVYLCASSSSRLAGLGANVLTFGAGSRLTVL.

This clone was counted only a few times. The V and J genes are TRBV7-3 and TRBJ2-2; the match to TRBD2 covers 7 bases. The CDR3 sequence is 14 residues long. The germline V gene encodes CDR1 SGHTA and CDR2 FQGTGA. V was pared by 4 bases and J by 6 bases, with 5 bases of the junction left unmatched. The CDR3 reads CASSSPREAGELFF. The CDR3, as DNA: TGTGCCAGCAGCTCCCCTCGGGAGGCCGGGGAGCTGTTTTTT.

The V call is TRBV19, the J call TRBJ2-2; no clear D. This CDR3 is 14 amino acids long. Trimming pared 8 bases from V and 3 bases from J, leaving 13 bases between. Germline CDR1 and CDR2: LNHDA and SQIVND (reference sequence). The CDR3 spells CASLARRDTGELFF. For the CDR3, the DNA is TGTGCCAGTTTAGCCCGACGGGACACCGGGGAGCTGTTTTTT. Variable domain in full (rest from reference TRBV19 and TRBJ2-2): DGGITQSPKYLFRKEGQNVTLSCEQNLNHDAMYWYRQDPGQGLRLIYYSQIVNDFQKGDIAEGYSVSREKKESFPLTVTSAQKNPTAFYLCASLARRDTGELFFGEGSRLTVL.